The present entry profiles one T cell receptor (beta chain) with its context. Original analysis: Estimation of nucleated cell counts was performed using reference gene primer amplification. Sequencing was performed with immunoSEQ multiplex PCR; in TCRdb, only in-frame clones are kept and a portion is missing. The V and J calls and clone size were taken over from that table, and D and trimming were inferred from the DNA. Of 250,000 to 300,000 clones listed, more than 85% are singletons. This specimen belongs to a study of blood T cell repertoires in COVID-19. Across the study: Samples representing acute and convalescent COVID-19 were sourced from the United States, Italy and Spain. In each case, the material was cDNA or gDNA derived from T cells, B-cell-depleted T cells, or PBMCs.

Trimming removed 10 bases at V and 0 bases at J, with 13 bases between. The length of the CDR3 is 14 residues. The germline V gene encodes CDR1 MDHEN and CDR2 SYDVKM. The J gene is TRBJ1-3, the V gene TRBV28; perhaps TRBD1 as D (5 bases). This clonotype was obtained from a man aged 18 to 35 with active or convalescent COVID-19. The sample taken for sequencing was peripheral blood. This CDR3 is CATTDSSSGNTIYF. The CDR3 DNA follows: TGTGCCACTACTGACAGTTCCTCTGGAAACACCATATATTTT.